The TCR beta chain described here comes from a study of shared clonotypes between healthy human individuals. Study overall: The donor group consisted of a couple of women and a few men, aged 18 to 49.

Each sample came from a Caucasian adult donor living in Nashville, Tennessee. CD4+ cells underwent separation, giving CD45RA+ naive and CD45RA-negative memory subsets. Germline V gene data show CDR1 as KGHSH and CDR2 as LQKENI. The CDR3 sequence is 14 residues long. V was trimmed by 6 bases and J by 4 bases, leaving 16 bases between them. Deep-level settings were used for running the assay. Profiled with immunoSEQ multiplex PCR; TCRdb holds only in-frame clones, not every one. The data hold roughly 1 million clones, with roughly 75% observed a single time. This chain uses TRBV18 with TRBJ2-7; maybe TRBD2 (5 bases). Sequencing used memory CD4+ T cells sorted from blood. The subset denotes: CD45RA-negative fraction. This clonotype originated in a man in his late teens or twenties in good health. CDR3 loop: CASSPTNGVYEQYF. CDR3 bases: TGTGCCAGCTCGCCAACAAACGGGGTTTACGAGCAGTACTTC.